Listed below are T cell receptor beta chains from one sample, sequenced in a study of T cell responses to AZD1222 COVID-19 vaccine. Data came from immunoSEQ multiplex PCR; TCRdb stores just in-frame clones and leaves some out. The profile covers around 140,000 clones, with over 85% appearing a single time and roughly 1.7% taken by the ten largest. The sample consisted of peripheral blood, taken 28 days after the second AZD1222 dose. The source of these receptors is an adult who received the AZD1222 COVID-19 vaccine. The CDR3 runs from the conserved cysteine through the conserved F or W. Each record gives: D gene, clone size, V gene, J gene, CDR3 protein, CDR3 DNA. A D gene is named only where the DNA matches it firmly. Where a row states a size, it is once, few, many or the class of an expanded clone; other rows omit it.

d_gene: TRBD2; abundance: NA; v_gene: TRBV5-6; j_gene: TRBJ2-1; CDR3aa: CASSHGTITNEQFF; CDR3nt: TGTGCCAGCAGCCACGGGACTATCACCAATGAGCAGTTCTTC
d_gene: NA; abundance: NA; v_gene: TRBV11-2; j_gene: TRBJ2-3; CDR3aa: CASSGPGTDTQYF; CDR3nt: TGTGCCAGCAGCGGACCAGGCACAGATACGCAGTATTTT
d_gene: NA; abundance: NA; v_gene: TRBV16; j_gene: TRBJ1-1; CDR3aa: CASSQGPLNTEAFF; CDR3nt: TGTGCCAGCAGCCAAGGGCCGTTGAACACTGAAGCTTTCTTT
d_gene: TRBD2; abundance: NA; v_gene: TRBV11-2; j_gene: TRBJ2-3; CDR3aa: CASSPIRGGTSRSTDTQYF; CDR3nt: TGTGCCAGCAGCCCGATCAGGGGTGGGACTAGTCGGAGCACAGATACGCAGTATTTT
d_gene: NA; abundance: NA; v_gene: TRBV14; j_gene: TRBJ2-2; CDR3aa: CASSQVGVGELFF; CDR3nt: TGTGCCAGCAGCCAAGTTGGGGTCGGGGAGCTGTTTTTT
d_gene: TRBD1; abundance: few; v_gene: TRBV28; j_gene: TRBJ1-1; CDR3aa: CASSYYRGPFTEAFF; CDR3nt: TGTGCCAGCAGTTATTACAGGGGGCCCTTCACTGAAGCTTTCTTT
d_gene: NA; abundance: NA; v_gene: TRBV9; j_gene: TRBJ1-3; CDR3aa: CASSVDKPSGNTIYF; CDR3nt: TGTGCCAGCAGCGTAGACAAACCCTCGGGAAACACCATATATTTT
d_gene: TRBD1; abundance: NA; v_gene: TRBV7-9; j_gene: TRBJ1-2; CDR3aa: CASSPPGGSNYGYTF; CDR3nt: TGTGCCAGCAGCCCCCCAGGGGGATCTAACTATGGCTACACCTTC
d_gene: TRBD1; abundance: NA; v_gene: TRBV5-5; j_gene: TRBJ1-2; CDR3aa: CASSLANPRTGNYGYTF; CDR3nt: TGTGCCAGCAGCTTGGCAAACCCCAGGACAGGCAACTATGGCTACACCTTC
d_gene: NA; abundance: NA; v_gene: TRBV19; j_gene: TRBJ1-1; CDR3aa: CASSIGGDSEAFF; CDR3nt: TGTGCCAGTAGTATAGGAGGGGACTCTGAAGCTTTCTTT
d_gene: NA; abundance: NA; v_gene: TRBV12-3/TRBV12-4; j_gene: TRBJ2-7; CDR3aa: CASSLAYSEQYF; CDR3nt: TGTGCCAGCAGTTTAGCGTACAGCGAGCAGTACTTC
d_gene: NA; abundance: NA; v_gene: TRBV9; j_gene: TRBJ1-6; CDR3aa: CASSHPSSPLHF; CDR3nt: TGTGCCAGCAGCCACCCCTCTTCACCCCTCCACTTT
d_gene: NA; abundance: NA; v_gene: TRBV28; j_gene: TRBJ2-7; CDR3aa: CASRGTGESYEQYF; CDR3nt: TGTGCCAGCAGGGGAACGGGGGAGTCCTACGAGCAGTACTTC
d_gene: NA; abundance: NA; v_gene: TRBV4-1; j_gene: TRBJ1-6; CDR3aa: CASSQGQTIYNSPLHF; CDR3nt: TGCGCCAGCAGCCAAGGTCAAACAATCTATAATTCACCCCTCCACTTT
d_gene: NA; abundance: NA; v_gene: TRBV25-1; j_gene: TRBJ1-1; CDR3aa: CASSQGGTKNTEAFF; CDR3nt: TGTGCCAGCAGTCAAGGGGGTACAAAGAACACTGAAGCTTTCTTT
d_gene: NA; abundance: NA; v_gene: TRBV29-1; j_gene: TRBJ1-1; CDR3aa: CSVDLQGNTEAFF; CDR3nt: TGCAGCGTTGATCTACAGGGGAACACTGAAGCTTTCTTT
d_gene: NA; abundance: NA; v_gene: TRBV7-3; j_gene: TRBJ2-1; CDR3aa: CASSQGPATDNEQFF; CDR3nt: TGTGCCAGCAGCCAAGGTCCGGCTACCGACAATGAGCAGTTCTTC
d_gene: TRBD2; abundance: NA; v_gene: TRBV4-2; j_gene: TRBJ2-7; CDR3aa: CASSQDIVLVAGVYEQYF; CDR3nt: TGTGCCAGCAGCCAAGATATAGTCCTGGTAGCGGGAGTCTACGAGCAGTACTTC
d_gene: NA; abundance: few; v_gene: TRBV6-2/TRBV6-3; j_gene: TRBJ2-2; CDR3aa: CASSFQTENTGELFF; CDR3nt: TGTGCCAGCAGTTTCCAGACGGAGAACACCGGGGAGCTGTTTTTT
d_gene: NA; abundance: NA; v_gene: TRBV12-3/TRBV12-4; j_gene: TRBJ2-1; CDR3aa: CASSHNLNEQFF; CDR3nt: TGTGCCAGCAGTCATAATCTCAATGAGCAGTTCTTC
d_gene: NA; abundance: NA; v_gene: TRBV7-9; j_gene: TRBJ2-1; CDR3aa: CASSPGHEQFF; CDR3nt: TGTGCCAGCAGCCCGGGGCATGAGCAGTTCTTC
d_gene: NA; abundance: NA; v_gene: TRBV19; j_gene: TRBJ1-6; CDR3aa: CASSIGGMGNSPLHF; CDR3nt: TGTGCCAGTAGTATAGGGGGGATGGGGAATTCACCCCTCCACTTT
d_gene: NA; abundance: NA; v_gene: TRBV28; j_gene: TRBJ1-4; CDR3aa: CASKEWAPKREKLFF; CDR3nt: TGTGCCAGTAAGGAATGGGCGCCCAAAAGGGAAAAACTGTTTTTT
d_gene: NA; abundance: NA; v_gene: TRBV18; j_gene: TRBJ2-5; CDR3aa: CASSPRRARDETQYF; CDR3nt: TGTGCCAGCTCACCACGGAGGGCCAGAGATGAGACCCAGTACTTC
d_gene: NA; abundance: NA; v_gene: TRBV11-3; j_gene: TRBJ1-1; CDR3aa: CASSPNARGEMNTEAFF; CDR3nt: TGTGCCAGCAGCCCAAACGCTAGGGGGGAAATGAACACTGAAGCTTTCTTT
d_gene: TRBD2; abundance: NA; v_gene: TRBV15; j_gene: TRBJ2-7; CDR3aa: CATQLAGNSYEQYF; CDR3nt: TGTGCCACCCAATTAGCGGGAAACTCCTACGAGCAGTACTTC
d_gene: NA; abundance: once; v_gene: TRBV6-5; j_gene: TRBJ1-1; CDR3aa: CASSPIRLTEAFF; CDR3nt: TGTGCCAGCAGTCCCATCAGGCTTACTGAAGCTTTCTTT
d_gene: TRBD2; abundance: NA; v_gene: TRBV3-1/TRBV3-2; j_gene: TRBJ2-4; CDR3aa: CASSQLGGAKNIQYF; CDR3nt: TGTGCCAGCAGCCAATTGGGGGGGGCCAAAAACATTCAGTACTTC
d_gene: NA; abundance: NA; v_gene: TRBV2; j_gene: TRBJ1-4; CDR3aa: CASRPTLNEKLFF; CDR3nt: TGTGCCAGCAGGCCCACCCTAAATGAAAAACTGTTTTTT
d_gene: NA; abundance: NA; v_gene: TRBV4-1; j_gene: TRBJ2-7; CDR3aa: CASSQAASFSYEQYF; CDR3nt: TGCGCCAGCAGCCAAGCAGCTAGCTTCTCCTACGAGCAGTACTTC
d_gene: NA; abundance: NA; v_gene: TRBV27; j_gene: TRBJ2-2; CDR3aa: CASSFGGTGELFF; CDR3nt: TGTGCCAGCAGTTTCGGGGGAACCGGGGAGCTGTTTTTT
d_gene: NA; abundance: NA; v_gene: TRBV5-8; j_gene: TRBJ1-1; CDR3aa: CASSLPSLVVEAFF; CDR3nt: TGTGCCAGCAGCTTGCCCTCGTTGGTTGTAGAAGCTTTCTTT
d_gene: TRBD1; abundance: once; v_gene: TRBV18; j_gene: TRBJ1-1; CDR3aa: CASSPPGQVYTEAFF; CDR3nt: TGTGCCAGCTCACCACCGGGACAGGTGTACACTGAAGCTTTCTTT
d_gene: NA; abundance: NA; v_gene: TRBV28; j_gene: TRBJ1-2; CDR3aa: CASSSYRTAARGYTF; CDR3nt: TGTGCCAGCAGTTCATACCGGACGGCCGCCCGTGGCTACACCTTC
d_gene: NA; abundance: NA; v_gene: TRBV19; j_gene: TRBJ2-3; CDR3aa: CASSIPDNRKTQYF; CDR3nt: TGTGCCAGTAGTATACCCGACAACCGAAAAACTCAGTATTTT
d_gene: NA; abundance: few; v_gene: TRBV30; j_gene: TRBJ2-7; CDR3aa: CAWSVDSYEQYF; CDR3nt: TGTGCCTGGAGTGTAGACTCCTACGAGCAGTACTTC
d_gene: TRBD2; abundance: NA; v_gene: TRBV2; j_gene: TRBJ2-1; CDR3aa: CASSGGTSRYNEQFF; CDR3nt: TGTGCCAGCAGTGGAGGGACTAGCAGATACAATGAGCAGTTCTTC
d_gene: NA; abundance: NA; v_gene: TRBV11-2; j_gene: TRBJ1-2; CDR3aa: CASSSYRDLNYGYTF; CDR3nt: TGTGCCAGCAGCTCCTACCGGGACCTTAACTATGGCTACACCTTC
d_gene: NA; abundance: NA; v_gene: TRBV7-9; j_gene: TRBJ2-5; CDR3aa: CASSPGARETQYF; CDR3nt: TGTGCCAGCAGCCCAGGGGCCCGGGAGACCCAGTACTTC
d_gene: NA; abundance: NA; v_gene: TRBV7-8; j_gene: TRBJ1-5; CDR3aa: CASSLARGPGQPQHF; CDR3nt: TGTGCCAGCAGCTTAGCACGGGGGCCGGGTCAGCCCCAGCATTTT
d_gene: NA; abundance: once; v_gene: TRBV7-3; j_gene: TRBJ2-3; CDR3aa: CASSFKGTSTQYF; CDR3nt: TGTGCCAGCAGCTTCAAGGGTACAAGTACGCAGTATTTT
d_gene: NA; abundance: NA; v_gene: TRBV19; j_gene: TRBJ1-1; CDR3aa: CASSTPLMGRITEAFF; CDR3nt: TGTGCCAGTAGTACCCCTCTGATGGGGAGGATCACTGAAGCTTTCTTT
d_gene: TRBD2; abundance: few; v_gene: TRBV11-2; j_gene: TRBJ2-5; CDR3aa: CASSLGGTSGRETQYF; CDR3nt: TGTGCCAGCAGCTTAGGAGGGACTAGCGGTCGAGAGACCCAGTACTTC
d_gene: NA; abundance: once; v_gene: TRBV19; j_gene: TRBJ1-3; CDR3aa: CASTRQSGNTIYF; CDR3nt: TGTGCCAGTACCCGACAGTCTGGAAACACCATATATTTT
d_gene: TRBD1; abundance: once; v_gene: TRBV30; j_gene: TRBJ1-2; CDR3aa: CAWSVQGFGYTF; CDR3nt: TGTGCCTGGAGTGTACAGGGGTTTGGCTACACCTTC
d_gene: NA; abundance: NA; v_gene: TRBV15; j_gene: TRBJ1-5; CDR3aa: CATSFGPYQPQHF; CDR3nt: TGTGCCACCAGCTTCGGGCCCTATCAGCCCCAGCATTTT
d_gene: NA; abundance: NA; v_gene: TRBV19; j_gene: TRBJ1-2; CDR3aa: CASSKWTPNYGYTF; CDR3nt: TGTGCCAGTAGTAAGTGGACCCCAAACTATGGCTACACCTTC
d_gene: NA; abundance: once; v_gene: TRBV30; j_gene: TRBJ2-4; CDR3aa: CAWSVSLQGHIQYF; CDR3nt: TGTGCCTGGAGTGTATCCCTGCAGGGTCACATTCAGTACTTC
d_gene: NA; abundance: NA; v_gene: TRBV7-2; j_gene: TRBJ2-7; CDR3aa: CASSWATVREQYF; CDR3nt: TGTGCCAGCAGCTGGGCGACGGTGCGCGAGCAGTACTTC
d_gene: NA; abundance: once; v_gene: TRBV3-1/TRBV3-2; j_gene: TRBJ2-5; CDR3aa: CASSQDGETQYF; CDR3nt: TGTGCCAGCAGCCAAGATGGAGAGACCCAGTACTTC
d_gene: NA; abundance: NA; v_gene: TRBV11-3; j_gene: TRBJ1-2; CDR3aa: CASSRLGFNGGYTF; CDR3nt: TGTGCCAGCAGCCGCCTCGGGTTCAACGGTGGCTACACCTTC
d_gene: NA; abundance: NA; v_gene: TRBV7-9; j_gene: TRBJ1-5; CDR3aa: CASSLAGSGNQPQHF; CDR3nt: TGTGCCAGCAGCTTAGCGGGGTCCGGCAATCAGCCCCAGCATTTT
d_gene: TRBD1; abundance: NA; v_gene: TRBV28; j_gene: TRBJ2-7; CDR3aa: CASISAGQGRYEQYF; CDR3nt: TGTGCCAGCATCTCAGCGGGACAGGGACGCTACGAGCAGTACTTC
d_gene: NA; abundance: NA; v_gene: TRBV7-8; j_gene: TRBJ1-2; CDR3aa: CASSPDASVKYGYTF; CDR3nt: TGTGCCAGCAGCCCGGACGCCTCAGTGAAGTATGGCTACACCTTC